Listed here are 20 T cell receptor beta chains from one sample, sequenced in a study of T cells in Graves' hyperthyroidism and ophthalmopathy. RNA transcripts were the template for amplifying TCR beta CDR3 regions. In the first-round RT-PCR of the TCR CDR3, the HTBI primer set was used. Using its own MiXCR run on the multiplex PCR reads, TCRdb lists one record per CDR3 protein. The sample has roughly 600,000 distinct CDR3 sequences; about 15% are singletons. The sequencing input was blood. These receptors all come from a woman in her fifties or sixties with Graves' ophthalmopathy.

This clonotype was counted once. An end of the junction does not agree with germline; a read error may underlie this. The chain carries TRBV15 and TRBJ2-2, with D perhaps being TRBD1 or TRBD2 (6 bases each). Germline CDR1 LNHNV, CDR2 YYDKDF (reference sequence). The CDR3 covers 18 residues. In DNA, the CDR3 is TGTGCCACCAGCAGAGATTTTATGGGGGGCGCGAACACCGGGGAGCAGTTTTTT. Translation: CATSRDFMGGANTGEQFF.

This clonotype was recorded a few times. The V and J genes are TRBV4-1 and TRBJ2-7; 10 bases align to TRBD2. Germline assignment: CDR1 MGHRA and CDR2 YSYEKL. With V trimmed by 4 bases and J by 2 bases, 5 bases remained unmatched. CDR3 length equals 15 residues. The CDR3, as DNA: TGCGCCAGCAGCCTCGAAGCGGGAGGGACCTACGAGCAGTACTTC. Translation: CASSLEAGGTYEQYF.

This clonotype was detected ten times or more. This chain joins TRBV5-5 and TRBJ1-1; D is unclear. Germline V gene sequence: CDR1 SGHKS, CDR2 YYEKEE (reference sequence). The ends were cut back, 0 bases at V and 6 bases at J, with 15 bases in the middle. This CDR3 is 15 amino acids long. CDR3: CASSLESSLWAEAFF. The CDR3, as DNA: TGTGCCAGCAGCTTGGAATCATCGCTTTGGGCTGAAGCTTTCTTT.

This clonotype was observed a handful of times. The J gene is TRBJ2-1, the V gene TRBV11-1; D remains unclear. The length of the CDR3 is 15 residues. Germline V CDR1 and CDR2: SGHAT, FQDESV (reference sequence). Trimming took off 7 bases at V and 0 bases at J, with 13 bases between the two ends. CDR3: CASTIYRSSYNEQFF. In DNA form, the CDR3 reads TGTGCCAGCACAATTTACCGGAGCTCCTACAATGAGCAGTTCTTC.

This clonotype has only a few counts. In DNA, the CDR3 is TGCGCCAGCAGCCAAAGCGGACAGGGCTACGAGCAGTACTTC. Amino acid sequence: CASSQSGQGYEQYF. The chain carries TRBV4-1 and TRBJ2-7; 8 bases line up with TRBD1. The CDR3 loop spans 14 amino acids. Germline assignment: CDR1 MGHRA and CDR2 YSYEKL. With V trimmed by 2 bases and J by 3 bases, 3 bases remained unmatched.

This clonotype was recorded many times. At one end, the junction sequence differs from germline, possibly due to a read error. This chain joins TRBV7-7 and TRBJ2-7; D unresolved. The CDR3 totals 13 residues. CDR1 is SSHAT, CDR2 FNYEAQ, per germline (reference sequence). The CDR3 protein is CASSLDPAREQYF. Written as DNA, the CDR3 is TGTGCTAGCAGCTTAGATCCAGCTCGCGAGCAGTACTTC.

This clonotype was counted at least ten times. The gene calls are TRBV15 and TRBJ2-7; 12 nucleotides match TRBD1. Germline CDR1 LNHNV, CDR2 YYDKDF (reference sequence). The CDR3 covers 15 residues. The V gene end was trimmed by 3 bases and the J gene end by 5 bases; junction bases not matched to a gene: 5. The CDR3 sequence is CATSRTGQGADEQYF. CDR3 DNA sequence: TGTGCCACCAGCAGGACGGGACAGGGGGCAGACGAGCAGTACTTC.

This clonotype occurred a few times. J is TRBJ1-4 and V is TRBV5-8; D is unresolved. In germline, CDR1 is SGHTS, CDR2 YDEGEE. This CDR3 is built from 16 residues. Trimming removed 0 bases at V and 5 bases at J, with 14 bases between. This CDR3 is CASSLGLRQKNEKLFF. CDR3 nucleotide sequence: TGTGCCAGCAGCTTGGGATTGCGTCAGAAAAATGAAAAACTGTTTTTT. The whole variable domain, remainder taken from reference TRBV5-8 and TRBJ1-4, is EAGVTQSPTHLIKTRGQQATLRCSPISGHTSVYWYQQALGLGLQFLLWYDEGEERNRGNFPPRFSGRQFPNYSSELNVNALELEDSALYLCASSLGLRQKNEKLFFGSGTQLSVL.

On this clonotype itself: Mismatch with germline at one junction end may stem from a read error. This sequence joins TRBV14 and TRBJ1-1, with D possibly being TRBD1 (5 bases). The CDR3 is 12 amino acids. CDR1 is SGHDN and CDR2 is FVKESK in the germline V gene. In DNA form, the CDR3 reads TGTGCCGGCAGCCTAAGGGGCACTGAAGCTTTCTTT. This encodes CAGSLRGTEAFF.

This clonotype was observed a handful of times. This chain joins TRBV9 and TRBJ2-7; TRBD2 agrees at 8 bases. This CDR3 contains 15 residues. The V gene end was trimmed by 2 bases and the J gene end by 5 bases; junction bases not matched to a gene: 9. Germline CDR1 is SGDLS and CDR2 is YYNGEE. The CDR3 sequence: CASSVLSGSSDEQYF. The CDR3 DNA follows: TGTGCCAGCAGCGTCTTAAGCGGGAGTTCGGACGAGCAGTACTTC. The complete variable domain, with remaining parts taken from reference TRBV9 and TRBJ2-7, reads DSGVTQTPKHLITATGQRVTLRCSPRSGDLSVYWYQQSLDQGLQFLIQYYNGEERAKGNILERFSAQQFPDLHSELNLSSLELGDSALYFCASSVLSGSSDEQYFGPGTRLTVT.

The genes are TRBV7-2 and TRBJ2-7, with a tentative D call TRBD2 (5 bases). The V end lost 5 bases, the J end lost 7 bases, and 15 bases lay between the germline ends. Germline CDR1 SGHTA, CDR2 FQGNSA. The CDR3 has 13 residues. CDR3 bases: TGTGCCAGCAGCCGGGGAGCCTTAGGGGAGCAGTACTTC. It yields the protein CASSRGALGEQYF.

This clonotype occurred many times. The CDR3 loop is CASTGQGAEEKLFF. CDR3 DNA sequence: TGTGCCAGCACCGGACAGGGGGCGGAAGAAAAACTGTTTTTT. The chain uses TRBV2 and TRBJ1-4; 11 positions agree with TRBD1. V shed 7 bases, J shed 8 bases, and the junction held 6 bases outside the gene matches. This CDR3 has 14 residues. The germline V gene encodes CDR1 SNHLY and CDR2 FYNNEI.

Comments on this clonotype: This could be a read error, since a much larger clone is one nucleotide away. The chain recombines TRBV7-2 with TRBJ2-2; the D gene is possibly TRBD2 (6 bases). The germline CDR1 and CDR2 sequences are SGHTA and FQGNSA. The CDR3 has 16 residues. This chain's CDR3 is CASRVVGTRNTGGLFF. The CDR3 DNA is TGTGCCAGCAGGGTAGTGGGGACTCGCAACACCGGGGGGCTGTTTTTT.

A few counts support this clonotype. This chain connects TRBV27 to TRBJ1-2; 9 nucleotides align to TRBD1. The V and J ends lost 2 bases and 6 bases, in that order; junction bases with no gene match: 1. The CDR3 consists of 13 residues. In germline, CDR1 is MNHEY, CDR2 SMNVEV (reference sequence). This CDR3 reads CASSLTGGNGYTF. DNA of the CDR3: TGTGCCAGCAGTTTAACAGGGGGCAATGGCTACACCTTC.

In this sample, this clonotype turned up a few times. The V gene is TRBV20-1, the J gene TRBJ1-2, with 7 bases that match TRBD1. The CDR3 consists of 17 residues. CDR1 DFQATT and CDR2 SNEGSKA come from the germline V gene (reference sequence). V shed 0 bases and J 0 bases; nucleotides not matched to a gene: 10. The CDR3, as DNA: TGCAGTGCTAGAGATCAGGGGGAGGTAGACTCTAACTATGGCTACACCTTC. Protein: CSARDQGEVDSNYGYTF.

This clonotype was counted at least ten times. The genes are TRBV28 and TRBJ1-2; the match to TRBD1 covers 7 bases. The CDR3 totals 16 residues. Per the germline V gene, CDR1 is MDHEN and CDR2 is SYDVKM. V was pared by 6 bases and J by 0 bases, with 10 bases of the junction left unmatched. This CDR3 reads CASSPPKGGPNYGYTF. CDR3 coding DNA: TGTGCCAGCAGCCCACCCAAAGGGGGCCCTAACTATGGCTACACCTTC.

The V and J genes are TRBV5-1 and TRBJ2-5, with D possibly TRBD1 on 5 matching bases. V gave up 0 bases and J gave up 1 base, with 13 bases separating them. The CDR3 totals 16 residues. Germline V lookup: CDR1 SGHRS, CDR2 YFSETQ. CDR3: CASSLEAGSGQETQYF. The CDR3 nucleotides read TGCGCCAGCAGCTTGGAGGCAGGGTCAGGCCAAGAGACCCAGTACTTC.

This clonotype occurred a few times. V and J are TRBV10-3 and TRBJ2-1; D perhaps matches TRBD2 (5 bases). V lost 11 bases to trimming and J lost 8 bases, with 22 bases between them. Germline assignment: CDR1 ENHRY and CDR2 SYGVKD. This CDR3 spans 14 amino acids. CDR3 nucleotides: TGTGCCTCAAACGCCGGGGTCCCCCAGGATGAGCAGTTCTTC. This encodes CASNAGVPQDEQFF.

This clonotype was found many times. The rearrangement joins TRBV27 to TRBJ2-1, with TRBD2 identical over 7 bases. Germline CDR1 reads MNHEY; CDR2 reads SMNVEV (reference sequence). J lost 4 bases, V lost 4 bases, and 7 bases had no gene match. CDR3 length: 15 residues. The CDR3 reads CASSSREFIYNEQFF. The CDR3 DNA reads as TGTGCCAGCAGTTCGCGGGAGTTCATTTACAATGAGCAGTTCTTC.

The V and J genes are TRBV7-9 and TRBJ2-7, with TRBD2 matching over 7 bases. The CDR3 is 14 amino acids. J gave up 2 bases and V 3 bases, and 4 bases lay outside the gene matches. Germline loops: CDR1 SEHNR, CDR2 FQNEAQ (reference sequence). CDR3: CASSFTSAPYEQYF. The CDR3 bases are TGTGCCAGCAGCTTTACTAGCGCTCCCTACGAGCAGTACTTC.